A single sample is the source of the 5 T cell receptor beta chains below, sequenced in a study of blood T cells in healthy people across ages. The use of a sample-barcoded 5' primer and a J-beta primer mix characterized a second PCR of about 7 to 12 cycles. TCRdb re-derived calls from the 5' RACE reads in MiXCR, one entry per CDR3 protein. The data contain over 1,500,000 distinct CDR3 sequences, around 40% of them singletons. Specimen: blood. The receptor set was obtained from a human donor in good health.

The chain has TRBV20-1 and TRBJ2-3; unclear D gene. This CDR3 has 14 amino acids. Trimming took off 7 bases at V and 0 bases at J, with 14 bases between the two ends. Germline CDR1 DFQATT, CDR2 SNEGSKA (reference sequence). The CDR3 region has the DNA TGCAGTGATTCCGAACTACATAGCACAGATACGCAGTATTTT. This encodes CSDSELHSTDTQYF.

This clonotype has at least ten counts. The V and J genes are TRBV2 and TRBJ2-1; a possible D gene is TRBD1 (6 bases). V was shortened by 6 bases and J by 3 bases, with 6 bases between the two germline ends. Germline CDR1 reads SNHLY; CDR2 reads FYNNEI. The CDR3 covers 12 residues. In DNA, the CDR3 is TGTGCCAGCAGGGACAGCTACAATGAGCAGTTCTTC. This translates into CASRDSYNEQFF.

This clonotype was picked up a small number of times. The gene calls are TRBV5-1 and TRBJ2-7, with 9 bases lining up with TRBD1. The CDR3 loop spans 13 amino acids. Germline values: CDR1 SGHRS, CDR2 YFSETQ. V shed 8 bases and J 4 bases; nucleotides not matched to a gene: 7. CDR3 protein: CASADRGLYEQYF. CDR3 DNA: TGCGCCAGTGCGGACAGGGGCTTATACGAGCAGTACTTC.

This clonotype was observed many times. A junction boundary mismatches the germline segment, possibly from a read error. CDR3 residues: CASSLTGLSYEQYF. In nucleotides, the CDR3 is TGCGCCAGCAGCTTAACAGGTTTATCCTACGAGCAGTACTTC. The chain employs TRBV28 and TRBJ2-7; D might be TRBD1 (5 bases). CDR3 length: 14 amino acids. The germline gives CDR1 MDHEN, CDR2 SYDVKM.

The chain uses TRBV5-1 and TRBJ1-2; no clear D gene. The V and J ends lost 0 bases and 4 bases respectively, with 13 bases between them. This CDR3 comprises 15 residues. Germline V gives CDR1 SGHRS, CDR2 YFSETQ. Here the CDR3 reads CASSLVPGEGYGYTF. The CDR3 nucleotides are TGCGCCAGCAGCTTGGTCCCGGGAGAGGGCTATGGCTACACCTTC.